The 11 T cell receptor beta chains in this list originate from one sample, sequenced in a study of cytomegalovirus exposure and HLA in healthy donors. The PCR ran on 60 Vbeta and 13 Jbeta primers. Clones were read by immunoSEQ multiplex PCR, and TCRdb kept only the in-frame ones, dropping some. The sample holds 100,000 or so clones; around 72% are singletons and the top ten take approximately 2%. The specimen sequenced was PBMCs. These receptors were collected from a man in his thirties or forties in good health and CMV-seronegative.

CDR3 bases: TGTGCCAGCAGCTTAAATCAGGGCACTGAAGCTTTCTTT. This translates into CASSLNQGTEAFF. The rearrangement links TRBV7-8 to TRBJ1-1; possible D gene TRBD1, 5 bases. Trimming left V 2 bases short and J 4 bases short, with 8 bases between. The CDR3 totals 13 residues. The germline V gene has CDR1 SGHVS and CDR2 FQNEAQ.

V gene TRBV7-2 combines with J gene TRBJ1-2, with D perhaps matching TRBD1 (5 bases). CDR1 and CDR2 from the germline V gene are SGHTA and FQGNSA. The CDR3 is 14 residues long. Trimming removed 0 bases from V and 8 bases from J, with 13 bases in between. For the CDR3, the DNA is TGTGCCAGCAGCTTAGCCACAGGACCACGCGGCTACACCTTC. Its protein product is CASSLATGPRGYTF.

V is TRBV7-2 and J is TRBJ2-1; 10 bases are a match to TRBD2. From germline, CDR1 is SGHTA and CDR2 FQGNSA. J gave up 3 bases and V 1 base, and 3 bases lay outside the gene matches. The CDR3 is 16 residues long. The CDR3 loop is CASSLVAGGYYNEQFF. The CDR3 nucleotides read TGTGCCAGCAGCTTAGTAGCGGGAGGATACTACAATGAGCAGTTCTTC. The full variable domain, in which reference TRBV7-2 and TRBJ2-1 provide the parts outside the CDR3, is GAGVSQSPSNKVTEKGKDVELRCDPISGHTALYWYRQSLGQGLEFLIYFQGNSAPDKSGLPSDRFSAERTGGSVSTLTIQRTQQEDSAVYLCASSLVAGGYYNEQFFGPGTRLTVL.

The V and J genes are TRBV7-2 and TRBJ1-4; D ambiguous. V shed 5 bases and J shed 0 bases, with 7 bases lying between them. Germline values: CDR1 SGHTA, CDR2 FQGNSA. This CDR3 has 14 amino acids. The CDR3: CASSPIATNEKLFF. CDR3 in DNA: TGTGCCAGCAGCCCAATTGCAACTAATGAAAAACTGTTTTTT.

The rearrangement links TRBV5-1 to TRBJ2-5; 9 bases agree with TRBD2. The CDR3 length is 13 residues. The V gene end was trimmed by 7 bases and the J gene end by 5 bases; junction bases not matched to a gene: 6. Germline CDR1 reads SGHRS; CDR2 reads YFSETQ. The CDR3 nucleotides read TGCGCCAGCGGGAGGACTAGCGAGGAGACCCAGTACTTC. Translating gives CASGRTSEETQYF.

The CDR3 here is CASEWAALSGANVLTF. Here the CDR3 DNA reads TGTGCCAGCGAGTGGGCAGCTCTGTCTGGGGCCAACGTCCTGACTTTC. V gene TRBV2 combines with J gene TRBJ2-6; D not certain. Trimming shortened V by 8 bases and J by 1 base, and 15 bases separated the two germline ends. The CDR3 extends over 16 amino acids. Germline V gene data show CDR1 as SNHLY and CDR2 as FYNNEI.

Notes on this clone: A much larger clone differs from this one at a single base, so this may be a read error. The conserved phenylalanine or tryptophan normally closing the CDR3 is absent here, so this likely arose from a read error. The gene calls are TRBV6-4 and TRBJ2-2, with 8 positions matching TRBD2. The germline V gene has CDR1 MRHNA and CDR2 SNTAGT. The CDR3 is 14 residues long. J was trimmed by 6 bases and V by 0 bases; bases with no gene match: 0. CDR3 in DNA: TGTGCCAGCAGTGACTCGACTAGCGCCGGGGAGCTGTTTTTG. This gives the protein CASSDSTSAGELFL.

The chain links TRBV10-2 to TRBJ1-6; 7 bases line up with TRBD1. J gave up 9 bases and V 3 bases, and 5 bases lay outside the gene matches. CDR3 length: 14 amino acids. Germline V gene sequence: CDR1 WSHSY, CDR2 SAAADI. CDR3 protein: CASSDEGQTSPLHF. The CDR3, as DNA: TGCGCCAGCAGTGACGAGGGACAGACTTCACCCCTCCACTTT.

The table lists this clone with a count of one. The genes are TRBV11-2 and TRBJ2-1; D not certain. Between the trimmed V and J ends, which lost 5 bases and 10 bases, there was a span of 12 bases. The CDR3 length is 12 residues. Germline lookup yields CDR1 SGHAT and CDR2 FQNNGV. This chain's CDR3 is CASSTRWAEQFF. CDR3 coding DNA: TGTGCCAGCAGCACGCGCTGGGCGGAGCAGTTCTTC.

This rearrangement joins TRBV25-1 to TRBJ1-6; a possible D gene is TRBD1 (6 bases). Germline CDR1 MGHDK, CDR2 SYGVNS. This CDR3 has 15 amino acids. V was pared by 2 bases and J by 9 bases, with 14 bases between. CDR3 bases: TGTGCCAGCAGTGAACGGGACATTATAAGTTCACCCCTCCACTTT. It specifies CASSERDIISSPLHF. Drawing the rest from reference TRBV25-1 and TRBJ1-6, the complete variable domain is EADIYQTPRYLVIGTGKKITLECSQTMGHDKMYWYQQDPGMELHLIHYSYGVNSTEKGDLSSESTVSRIRTEHFPLTLESARPSHTSQYLCASSERDIISSPLHFGNGTRLTVT.

This clone was recorded a few times. The chain has TRBV18 and TRBJ2-1, with TRBD2 matching over 11 bases. The J segment lost 8 bases and the V segment lost 3 bases, leaving 6 bases of the junction unmatched. Germline V CDR1 and CDR2: KGHSH, LQKENI. CDR3 size: 15 residues. Here the CDR3 DNA reads TGTGCCAGCTCACCGCTAGCGGGAGGTTCCGATGAGCAGTTCTTC. Translation gives CASSPLAGGSDEQFF.